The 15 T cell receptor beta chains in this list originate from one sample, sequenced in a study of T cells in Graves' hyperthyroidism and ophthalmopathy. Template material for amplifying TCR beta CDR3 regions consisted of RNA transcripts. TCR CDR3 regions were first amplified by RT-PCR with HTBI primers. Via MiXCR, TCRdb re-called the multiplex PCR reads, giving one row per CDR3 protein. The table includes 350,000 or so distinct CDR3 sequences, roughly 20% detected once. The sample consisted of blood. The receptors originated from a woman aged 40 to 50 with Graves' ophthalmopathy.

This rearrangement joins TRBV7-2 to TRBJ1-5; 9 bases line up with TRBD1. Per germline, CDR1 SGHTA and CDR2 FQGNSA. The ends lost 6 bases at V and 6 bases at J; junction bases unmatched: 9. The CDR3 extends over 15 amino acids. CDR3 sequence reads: CASRRGQGPGQPQHF. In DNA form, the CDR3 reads TGTGCCAGCAGACGTGGACAGGGGCCGGGTCAGCCCCAGCATTTT.

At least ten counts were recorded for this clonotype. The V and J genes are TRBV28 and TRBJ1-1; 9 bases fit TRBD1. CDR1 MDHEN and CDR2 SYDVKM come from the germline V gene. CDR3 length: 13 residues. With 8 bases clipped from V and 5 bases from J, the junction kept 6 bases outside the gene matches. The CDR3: CASGTGIGTEAFF. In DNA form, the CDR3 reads TGTGCCAGCGGGACAGGGATAGGGACTGAAGCTTTCTTT.

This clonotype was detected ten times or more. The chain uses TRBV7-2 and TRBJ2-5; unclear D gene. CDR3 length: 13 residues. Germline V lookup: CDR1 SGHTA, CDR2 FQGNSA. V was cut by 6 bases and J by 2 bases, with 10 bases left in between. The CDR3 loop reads CASRKALQETQYF. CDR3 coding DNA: TGTGCCAGCAGGAAGGCACTACAAGAGACCCAGTACTTC. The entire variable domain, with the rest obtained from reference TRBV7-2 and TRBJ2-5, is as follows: GAGVSQSPSNKVTEKGKDVELRCDPISGHTALYWYRQSLGQGLEFLIYFQGNSAPDKSGLPSDRFSAERTGGSVSTLTIQRTQQEDSAVYLCASRKALQETQYFGPGTRLLVL.

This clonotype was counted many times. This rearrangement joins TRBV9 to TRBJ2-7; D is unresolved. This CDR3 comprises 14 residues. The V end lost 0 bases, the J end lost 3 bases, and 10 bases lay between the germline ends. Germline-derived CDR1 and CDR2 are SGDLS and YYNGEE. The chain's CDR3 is CASSVAERYYEQYF. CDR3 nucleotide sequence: TGTGCCAGCAGCGTAGCGGAGAGGTACTACGAGCAGTACTTC.

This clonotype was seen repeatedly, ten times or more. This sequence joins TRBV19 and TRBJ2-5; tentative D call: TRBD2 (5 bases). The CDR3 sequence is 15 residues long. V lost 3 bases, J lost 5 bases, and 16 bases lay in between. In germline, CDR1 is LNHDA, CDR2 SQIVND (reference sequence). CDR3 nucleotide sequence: TGTGCCAGTAGTATTGGCGGTACCTCGGGGGAGACCCAGTACTTC. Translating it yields CASSIGGTSGETQYF.

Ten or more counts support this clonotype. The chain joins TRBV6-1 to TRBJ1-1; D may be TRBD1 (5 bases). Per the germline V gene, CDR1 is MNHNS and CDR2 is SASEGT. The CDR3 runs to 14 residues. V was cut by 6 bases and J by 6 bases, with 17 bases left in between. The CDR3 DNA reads TGTGCCAGCAGGGAGGATGTGGGGGTCGCTGAAGCTTTCTTT. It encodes CASREDVGVAEAFF.

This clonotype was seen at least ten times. CDR3: CSARDGASGYEQYF. The CDR3 DNA follows: TGCAGTGCTAGAGATGGGGCTAGCGGGTACGAGCAGTACTTC. The chain combines TRBV20-1 with TRBJ2-7; 8 nucleotides agree with TRBD2. CDR1 DFQATT and CDR2 SNEGSKA come from the germline V gene (reference sequence). The V gene end was trimmed by 0 bases and the J gene end by 4 bases; junction bases not matched to a gene: 5. The CDR3 has 14 residues.

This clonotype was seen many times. In DNA, the CDR3 is TGTGCCAGCAGCCTTCAGGGACAAGCGGGCGGCTACACCTTC. Protein sequence: CASSLQGQAGGYTF. The chain recombines TRBV5-5 with TRBJ1-2; tentatively, D is TRBD1 (6 bases). Germline CDR1 and CDR2: SGHKS and YYEKEE (reference sequence). The CDR3 is 14 amino acids. Trimming removed 4 bases at V and 8 bases at J, with 18 bases between.

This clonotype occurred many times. CDR3 loop: CSVVGFWGQSNTEAFF. The CDR3 DNA follows: TGCAGCGTTGTAGGGTTCTGGGGGCAATCAAACACTGAAGCTTTCTTT. The rearrangement uses TRBV29-1 and TRBJ1-1; TRBD1 is a possible D gene (6 bases). V lost 4 bases and J lost 2, with 20 bases in between. Germline-derived CDR1 and CDR2 are SQVTM and ANQGSEA. The CDR3 spans 16 residues.

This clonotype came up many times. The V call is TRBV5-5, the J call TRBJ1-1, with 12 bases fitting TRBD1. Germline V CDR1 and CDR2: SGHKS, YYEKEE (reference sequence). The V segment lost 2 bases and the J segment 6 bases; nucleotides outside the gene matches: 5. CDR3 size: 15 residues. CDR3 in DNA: TGTGCCAGCAGCTTACCGGGACAGGGGGCATCTGAAGCTTTCTTT. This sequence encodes CASSLPGQGASEAFF.

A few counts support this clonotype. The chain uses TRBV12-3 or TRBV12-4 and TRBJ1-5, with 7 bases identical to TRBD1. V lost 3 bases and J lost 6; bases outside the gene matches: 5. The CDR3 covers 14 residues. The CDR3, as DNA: TGTGCCAGCAGTTTCCAGGGGGTGGGTCAGCCCCAGCATTTT. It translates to CASSFQGVGQPQHF.

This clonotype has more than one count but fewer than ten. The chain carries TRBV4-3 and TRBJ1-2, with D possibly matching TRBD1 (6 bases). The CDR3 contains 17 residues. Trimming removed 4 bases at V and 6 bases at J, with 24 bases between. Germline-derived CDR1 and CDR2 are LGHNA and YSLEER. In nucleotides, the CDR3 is TGCGCCAGCAGCCCGTGGCACCGGGACACATATCCCAATGGCTACACCTTC. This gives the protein CASSPWHRDTYPNGYTF.

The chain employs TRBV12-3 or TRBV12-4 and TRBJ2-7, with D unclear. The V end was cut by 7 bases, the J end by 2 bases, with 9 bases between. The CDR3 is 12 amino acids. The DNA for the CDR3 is TGTGCCAGCACCTCGAACCCCTACGAGCAGTACTTC. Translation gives CASTSNPYEQYF.

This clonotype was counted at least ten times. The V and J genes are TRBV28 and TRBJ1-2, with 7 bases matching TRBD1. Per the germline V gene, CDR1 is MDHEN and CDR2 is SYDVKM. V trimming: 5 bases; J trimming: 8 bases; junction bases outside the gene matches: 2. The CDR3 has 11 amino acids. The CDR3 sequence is CASSRTGGYTF. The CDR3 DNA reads TGTGCCAGCAGTAGGACAGGAGGCTACACCTTC.

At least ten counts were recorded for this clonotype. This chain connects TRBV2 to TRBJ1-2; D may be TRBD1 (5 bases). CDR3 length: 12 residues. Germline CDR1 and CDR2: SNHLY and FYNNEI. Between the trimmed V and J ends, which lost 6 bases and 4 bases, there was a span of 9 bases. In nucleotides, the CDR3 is TGTGCCAGCAGCGGGGACGGCTATGGCTACACCTTC. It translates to CASSGDGYGYTF.